This is a list of T cell receptor beta chains from one sample in a study of OX40 agonist ivuxolimab in advanced cancers. Sequencing used immunoSEQ multiplex PCR; TCRdb keeps in-frame clones, though not all of them. Here the sample spans about 93,000 clones, 85% to 95% being singletons. The source material was CD4+ or CD8+ T cells sorted from blood, sampled in a trial of the OX40 agonist ivuxolimab. These receptors came from an adult with an advanced solid tumor such as melanoma, head and neck, liver or kidney cancer. Each CDR3 is given with its conserved first and last residue. A D gene is named only where the DNA matches it firmly. A row's size may be missing; if present it is once, few, many or a size class.

-	-	TRBV5-1	TRBJ1-1	TGCGCCAGCAGCTTGCTACAGGGACGGAAGGGGATAGAAGCTTTCTTT	CASSLLQGRKGIEAFF
-	-	TRBV27	TRBJ1-5	TGTGCCAGCAGTTTTGGGTCACCAAATCAGCCCCAGCATTTT	CASSFGSPNQPQHF
TRBD1	-	TRBV7-2	TRBJ2-1	TGTGCCAGCAGCCTCAGACAGGGGAATGAGCAGTTCTTC	CASSLRQGNEQFF
-	-	TRBV30	TRBJ2-7	TGTGCCTGGAGTACCCTTGGACAGTTCTACGAGCAGTACTTC	CAWSTLGQFYEQYF
-	-	TRBV5-6	TRBJ1-2	TGTGCCAGCAGCTTGCCGTCCTATGGCTACACCTTC	CASSLPSYGYTF
-	-	TRBV7-6	TRBJ1-6	TGTGCCAGCGGATCTAGTACAGGGTTTAATTCACCCCTCCACTTT	CASGSSTGFNSPLHF
-	-	TRBV2	TRBJ2-1	TGTGCCAGCAGTTACAGCGGATACAATGAGCAGTTCTTC	CASSYSGYNEQFF
-	-	TRBV5-1	TRBJ2-1	TGCGCCAGCACCTCCCTTAAGGCTGAGCAGTTCTTC	CASTSLKAEQFF
-	-	TRBV9	TRBJ2-7	TGTGCCAGCAGCGTTTCCGGACAAAACTACGAGCAGTACTTC	CASSVSGQNYEQYF
TRBD2	-	TRBV9	TRBJ2-3	TGTGCCAGCGGGACTAGCCTTGAAGATACGCAGTATTTT	CASGTSLEDTQYF
-	-	TRBV5-1	TRBJ1-1	TGCGCCAGCAGCTTTGGCGGACTGAACACTGAAGCTTTCTTT	CASSFGGLNTEAFF
-	-	TRBV6-1	TRBJ2-7	TGTGCCAGCAGTGTTGAGAGACAGATAACCTACGAGCAGTACTTC	CASSVERQITYEQYF
TRBD1	-	TRBV19	TRBJ2-3	TGTGCCAGTAGTATGCGGATCGGGACAGGGTATCGGGCAGATACGCAGTATTTT	CASSMRIGTGYRADTQYF
-	-	TRBV6-5	TRBJ2-2	TGTGCCAGCAGGAGTACGAGGAACGGGGAGCTGTTTTTT	CASRSTRNGELFF
TRBD1	-	TRBV2	TRBJ2-5	TGTGCCAGCAGTGTTAACGTTCAGGGGGCACGAGCTGGGACCCAGTACTTC	CASSVNVQGARAGTQYF
TRBD1	-	TRBV4-1	TRBJ1-1	TGCGCCAGCAGCCAAGAATGGACAGGGGGACGCACTGAAGCTTTCTTT	CASSQEWTGGRTEAFF
-	-	TRBV29-1	TRBJ2-2	TGCAGCGTTGCCTTGGGGAACGGGGAGCTGTTTTTT	CSVALGNGELFF
-	-	TRBV7-2	TRBJ2-1	TGTGCCAGCAGCCCAGGACTATCAGGGGTCTACAATGAGCAGTTCTTC	CASSPGLSGVYNEQFF
-	-	TRBV7-9	TRBJ2-7	TGTGCCAGCAGCTCCCGTGATAGCGGCTCCTACGAGCAGTACTTC	CASSSRDSGSYEQYF
-	-	TRBV21-1	TRBJ2-7	TGTGCCAGCAGCAAAGCGTCGCAAGGGGGCGATTTCGGCTACGAGCAGTACTTC	CASSKASQGGDFGYEQYF
-	-	TRBV6-5	TRBJ1-5	TGTGCCAGCAGTAGTGTAAGGGGGAGCAATCAGCCCCAGCATTTT	CASSSVRGSNQPQHF
TRBD2	-	TRBV4-3	TRBJ2-5	TGCGCCAGCAGCCAAGAATCGAGACTAGCGGGGGGACGCGAGACCCAGTACTTC	CASSQESRLAGGRETQYF
-	-	TRBV5-1	TRBJ2-7	TGCGCCAGCAGCTTGGAGGCAGCTGCTAGCTACGAGCAGTACTTC	CASSLEAAASYEQYF
-	-	TRBV5-5	TRBJ2-3	TGTGCCAGCAGCTTGGCCCCCAGTGGGGATACGCAGTATTTT	CASSLAPSGDTQYF
TRBD1	once	TRBV7-6	TRBJ2-7	TGTGCCAGCAGTAGTGGGACAGGGGAAGCCTACGAGCAGTACTTC	CASSSGTGEAYEQYF
-	-	TRBV9	TRBJ2-7	TGTGCCAGCAGCGTAGGGGGAGACAACTCCTACGAGCAGTACTTC	CASSVGGDNSYEQYF
-	-	TRBV4-1	TRBJ2-5	TGCGCCAGCAGCCAAGGACCAACCCTGGAGCAGTACTTC	CASSQGPTLEQYF
-	-	TRBV19	TRBJ2-2	TGTGCCAGTAGTATAGTCGTATGGAGACAGGTGGACCCCGGGGAGCTGTTTTTT	CASSIVVWRQVDPGELFF
TRBD2	-	TRBV7-9	TRBJ2-5	TGTGCCAGCAGCCTAGGGACTAGCGGGAGAGAGACCCAGTACTTC	CASSLGTSGRETQYF
-	once	TRBV9	TRBJ1-6	TGTGCCAGCAGCGTCCGGGACGGACGCGGGGATTCACCCCTCCACTTT	CASSVRDGRGDSPLHF
-	-	TRBV6-5	TRBJ2-6	TGTGCCAGCAGTACCGACATCTCTGGGGCCAACGTCCTGACTTTC	CASSTDISGANVLTF
TRBD1	-	TRBV7-9	TRBJ1-2	TGTGCCAGCAGCTCGCGACAGGGGATCTATGGCTACACCTTC	CASSSRQGIYGYTF
-	once	TRBV7-2	TRBJ2-7	TGTGCCAGCAGCTTAGAGGGTCCTCTACACGAGCAGTACTTC	CASSLEGPLHEQYF
-	-	TRBV7-3	TRBJ2-2	TGTGCCAGCAGCCCTTTGGGCGCGGGCTCGAACACCGGGGAGCTGTTTTTT	CASSPLGAGSNTGELFF
-	-	TRBV4-1	TRBJ2-5	TGCGCCAGCAGCCAATTGAGGGGGCAAGAGACCCAGTACTTC	CASSQLRGQETQYF
-	-	TRBV28	TRBJ2-7	TGTGCCAGCAGTTTACACCCAGGGATCTCCTACGAGCAGTACTTC	CASSLHPGISYEQYF
TRBD1	-	TRBV9	TRBJ1-2	TGTGCCAGCAGCGTGTCCGGGAGGGGGCTGGATGGCTACACCTTC	CASSVSGRGLDGYTF
-	-	TRBV4-1	TRBJ1-4	TGCGCCAGCAGCCAAGGCGGACAGTTAGAACGGAAACTGTTTTTT	CASSQGGQLERKLFF
TRBD2	-	TRBV7-6	TRBJ2-3	TGTGCCAGCAGCCTAGCGGAGCTCACAGATACGCAGTATTTT	CASSLAELTDTQYF
-	-	TRBV7-9	TRBJ2-7	TGTGCCAGCGGGCAGCAGGGTGCCTACGAGCAGTACTTC	CASGQQGAYEQYF
-	-	TRBV5-6	TRBJ2-7	TGTGCCAGCAGCTTGTTCGGGACCTACGAGCAGTACTTC	CASSLFGTYEQYF
-	-	TRBV6-1	TRBJ2-1	TGTGCCAGCAGTTTCAGCTCCTACAATGAGCAGTTCTTC	CASSFSSYNEQFF
-	-	TRBV2	TRBJ1-1	TGTGCCAGCAGTCCAGATCGGGACACCAGTCGGGAAGCTTTCTTT	CASSPDRDTSREAFF
-	-	TRBV7-7	TRBJ2-7	TGTGCTAGCAGCTTAGGGCCGTCTAGCTCCTACGAGCAGTACTTC	CASSLGPSSSYEQYF
-	-	TRBV6-5	TRBJ2-4	TGTGCCAGCAGTTACAGGGGCCAAAACATTCAGTACTTC	CASSYRGQNIQYF
-	-	TRBV6-1	TRBJ2-5	TGTGCCAGCAGTGCCCGGATAGGGGAGACCCAGTACTTC	CASSARIGETQYF
-	-	TRBV29-1	TRBJ2-7	TGCAGCGTTCTAAAAGGGGACTACGAGCAGTACTTC	CSVLKGDYEQYF
TRBD1	once	TRBV7-8	TRBJ2-1	TGTGCCAGCAGGGGATGGGGACAGGACATGAAGACCCCCTACAATGAGCAGTTCTTC	CASRGWGQDMKTPYNEQFF
TRBD1	-	TRBV5-8	TRBJ1-6	TGTGCCAGCAGCAAGGGGACAGAGTATAATTCACCCCTCCACTTT	CASSKGTEYNSPLHF
TRBD2	-	TRBV5-1	TRBJ2-7	TGCGCCAGCAGCTTGGTGGTAGCGGGGTCCTCCTACGAGCAGTACTTC	CASSLVVAGSSYEQYF
-	-	TRBV11-2	TRBJ2-3	TGTGCCAGCAGCTTAGATCCCGGGGTCGTCTCGGATACGCAGTATTTT	CASSLDPGVVSDTQYF
-	-	TRBV21-1	TRBJ1-4	TGTGCCAGCAGCAAAGATCGGGCCTCTAGTAATGAAAAACTGTTTTTT	CASSKDRASSNEKLFF
TRBD2	-	TRBV4-1	TRBJ2-1	TGCGCCAGCAGCCATTGGACTAGCGGGAGCTCCTACAATGAGCAGTTCTTC	CASSHWTSGSSYNEQFF